This is a list of T cell receptor beta chains from one sample in a study of early T cells in non-severe SARS-CoV-2 infection. Via MiXCR, TCRdb re-called the 5' RACE reads, giving one row per CDR3 protein. The sample yields some 80,000 distinct CDR3 sequences, 5% seen once. The input for sequencing was whole blood, taken at baseline. The source of these receptors is an adult who was a healthcare worker with PCR-confirmed SARS-CoV-2 infection or an uninfected control (not recorded which). The CDR3 runs from the conserved cysteine through the conserved F or W. The order of the fields is clone size, V gene, D gene, J gene, CDR3 protein, CDR3 DNA. The D gene is left open where the match is weak. A clone size is listed for some rows: how often the clone was seen (once, few, many), or a class if it is expanded.

clone size: few; V gene: TRBV3-1; D gene: NA; J gene: TRBJ2-3; CDR3 protein: CASSLEDTQYF; CDR3 DNA: TGTGCCAGCAGCCTAGAGGATACGCAGTATTTT
clone size: many; V gene: TRBV4-2; D gene: NA; J gene: TRBJ1-1; CDR3 protein: CASSQDLLYTEAFF; CDR3 DNA: TGTGCCAGCAGCCAAGATCTTTTATACACTGAAGCTTTCTTT
clone size: NA; V gene: TRBV10-1; D gene: TRBD1; J gene: TRBJ2-7; CDR3 protein: CASSYERDRGLYEQYF; CDR3 DNA: TGCGCCAGCAGTTACGAGCGGGACAGGGGGCTCTACGAGCAGTACTTC
clone size: many; V gene: TRBV7-3; D gene: NA; J gene: TRBJ2-7; CDR3 protein: CASSLQAGTVYEQYF; CDR3 DNA: TGTGCCAGCAGCTTACAGGCAGGGACGGTCTACGAGCAGTACTTC
clone size: NA; V gene: TRBV7-9; D gene: NA; J gene: TRBJ2-5; CDR3 protein: CASSLVRSDPRDF; CDR3 DNA: TGTGCCAGCAGCTTAGTTCGGAGTGACCCTCGGGACTTC
clone size: NA; V gene: TRBV27; D gene: TRBD1; J gene: TRBJ1-4; CDR3 protein: CASSISPGQGTPTNEKLFF; CDR3 DNA: TGTGCCAGCAGTATCTCGCCGGGACAGGGGACCCCAACTAATGAAAAACTGTTTTTT
clone size: many; V gene: TRBV14; D gene: NA; J gene: TRBJ1-6; CDR3 protein: CASSHRADRPPLHF; CDR3 DNA: TGTGCCAGCAGCCATCGGGCCGACCGCCCACCCCTCCACTTT
clone size: many; V gene: TRBV15; D gene: NA; J gene: TRBJ2-5; CDR3 protein: CATSRVYQETQYF; CDR3 DNA: TGTGCCACCAGCAGAGTTTACCAAGAGACCCAGTACTTC
clone size: many; V gene: TRBV20-1; D gene: NA; J gene: TRBJ1-2; CDR3 protein: CSAPLPGQRGYTF; CDR3 DNA: TGCAGTGCGCCCCTGCCAGGGCAGCGGGGCTACACCTTC
clone size: many; V gene: TRBV7-2; D gene: NA; J gene: TRBJ1-3; CDR3 protein: CASTEGGVENTIYF; CDR3 DNA: TGTGCCAGCACCGAGGGGGGTGTGGAAAACACCATATATTTT
clone size: many; V gene: TRBV16; D gene: NA; J gene: TRBJ1-2; CDR3 protein: CASSQSRGYTF; CDR3 DNA: TGTGCCAGCAGCCAATCCCGTGGCTACACCTTC
clone size: NA; V gene: TRBV19; D gene: TRBD2; J gene: TRBJ2-2; CDR3 protein: CASSIARTSGRTGELFF; CDR3 DNA: TGTGCCAGTAGTATAGCCCGGACTAGCGGGAGAACCGGGGAGCTGTTTTTT
clone size: many; V gene: TRBV4-2; D gene: TRBD1; J gene: TRBJ2-1; CDR3 protein: CASSRGGEQFF; CDR3 DNA: TGTGCCAGCAGCCGAGGGGGCGAGCAGTTCTTC